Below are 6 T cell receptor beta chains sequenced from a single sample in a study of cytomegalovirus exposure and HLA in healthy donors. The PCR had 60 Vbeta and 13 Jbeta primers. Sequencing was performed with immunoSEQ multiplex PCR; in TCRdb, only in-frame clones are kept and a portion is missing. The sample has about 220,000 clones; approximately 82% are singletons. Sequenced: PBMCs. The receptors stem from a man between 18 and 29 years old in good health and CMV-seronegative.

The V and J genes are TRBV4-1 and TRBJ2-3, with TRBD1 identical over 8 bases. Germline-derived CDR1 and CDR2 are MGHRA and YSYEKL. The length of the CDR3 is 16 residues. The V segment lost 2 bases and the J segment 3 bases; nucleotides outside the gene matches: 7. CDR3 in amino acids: CASSQQTGEGTDTQYF. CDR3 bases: TGCGCCAGCAGCCAACAGACAGGGGAAGGTACAGATACGCAGTATTTT.

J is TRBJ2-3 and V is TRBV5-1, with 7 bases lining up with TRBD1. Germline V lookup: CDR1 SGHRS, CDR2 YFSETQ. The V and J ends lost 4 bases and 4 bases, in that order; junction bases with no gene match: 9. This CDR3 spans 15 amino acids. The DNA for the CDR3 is TGCGCCAGCAGCCGAGAGGGGGCGCGTGCAGATACGCAGTATTTT. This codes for CASSREGARADTQYF. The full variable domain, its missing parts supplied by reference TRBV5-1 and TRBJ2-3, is KAGVTQTPRYLIKTRGQQVTLSCSPISGHRSVSWYQQTPGQGLQFLFEYFSETQRNKGNFPGRFSGRQFSNSRSEMNVSTLELGDSALYLCASSREGARADTQYFGPGTRLTVL.

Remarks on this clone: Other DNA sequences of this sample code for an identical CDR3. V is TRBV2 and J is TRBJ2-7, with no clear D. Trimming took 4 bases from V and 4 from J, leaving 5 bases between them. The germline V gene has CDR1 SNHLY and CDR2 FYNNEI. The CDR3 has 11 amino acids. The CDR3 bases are TGTGCCAGCAGTGTCGAGTACGAGCAGTACTTC. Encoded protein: CASSVEYEQYF.

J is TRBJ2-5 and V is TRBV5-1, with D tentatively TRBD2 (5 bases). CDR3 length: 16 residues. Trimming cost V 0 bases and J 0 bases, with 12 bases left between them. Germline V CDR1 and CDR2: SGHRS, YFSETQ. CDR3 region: CASSLGPGRYQETQYF. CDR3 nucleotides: TGCGCCAGCAGCTTGGGACCGGGAAGGTACCAAGAGACCCAGTACTTC.

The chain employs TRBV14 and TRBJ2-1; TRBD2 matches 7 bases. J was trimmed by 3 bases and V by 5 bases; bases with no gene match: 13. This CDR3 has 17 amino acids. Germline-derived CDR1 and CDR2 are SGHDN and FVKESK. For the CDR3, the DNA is TGTGCCAGCAGCTCACACCAGGGAGCGGGGTACTACAATGAGCAGTTCTTC. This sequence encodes CASSSHQGAGYYNEQFF.

DNA for the CDR3: TGTGCCATCCGTACAGGGGGCGCAGGAAACACCATATATTTT. Translation: CAIRTGGAGNTIYF. The J gene is TRBJ1-3, the V gene TRBV6-4, with 9 bases identical to TRBD1. The germline CDR1 and CDR2 sequences are MRHNA and SNTAGT. Germline trimming cut 10 bases from V and 4 bases from J; bases unmatched to any gene: 8. The CDR3 extends over 14 amino acids.